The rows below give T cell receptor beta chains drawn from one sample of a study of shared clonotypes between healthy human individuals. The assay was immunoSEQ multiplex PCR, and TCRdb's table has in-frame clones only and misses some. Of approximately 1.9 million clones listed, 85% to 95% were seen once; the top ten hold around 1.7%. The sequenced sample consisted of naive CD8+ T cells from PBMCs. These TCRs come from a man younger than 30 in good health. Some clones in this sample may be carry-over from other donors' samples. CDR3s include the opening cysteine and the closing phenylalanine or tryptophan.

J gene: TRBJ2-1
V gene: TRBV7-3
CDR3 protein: CASSLVGGNNEQFF

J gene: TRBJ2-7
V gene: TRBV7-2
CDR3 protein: CASSLNVWEGHEQYF

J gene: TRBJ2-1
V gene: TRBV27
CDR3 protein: CASSLRGPYNEQFF

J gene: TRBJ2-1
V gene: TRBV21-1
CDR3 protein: CASSKGTDSYNEQFF

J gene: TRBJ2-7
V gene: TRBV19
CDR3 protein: CASSSIPGPADEQYF

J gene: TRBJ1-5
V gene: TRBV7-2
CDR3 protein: CASSPGTGNQPQHF

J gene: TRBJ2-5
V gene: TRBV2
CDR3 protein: CASSDGQGALGQETQYF

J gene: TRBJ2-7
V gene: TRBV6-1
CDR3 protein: CASDPRTGGVEEQYF

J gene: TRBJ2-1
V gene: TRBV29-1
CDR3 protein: CSVVREWKNEQFF

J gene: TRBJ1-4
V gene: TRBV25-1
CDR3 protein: CASRTTGEKLFF

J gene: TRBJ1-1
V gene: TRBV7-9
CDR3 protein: CASSLKGATEAFF

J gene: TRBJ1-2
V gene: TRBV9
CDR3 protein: CASSVEGQGSTF

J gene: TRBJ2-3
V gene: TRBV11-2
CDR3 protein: CASSTFGRANTDTQYF